This T cell receptor (beta chain) derives from a study of lymphopenia after photon versus proton radiotherapy. Whole-study results and caveats: Proton therapy kept repertoires fairly stable, unlike photons, which gained effector/memory cells.

Germline CDR1 and CDR2: LNHDA and SQIVND (reference sequence). V was pared by 9 bases and J by 4 bases, with 2 bases of the junction left unmatched. The CDR3 runs to 12 residues. In its sample, this clone was seen once. Its matching antigen is unknown. Here immunoSEQ multiplex PCR was the method, and the copy in TCRdb shows in-frame clones only, minus some. The top ten hold approximately 50% of the sample, which has more than 25,000 clones, about nine tenths seen once. Here the sequenced sample was peripheral blood, taken from a patient treated with proton-based radiotherapy. The clonotype comes from a woman between 55 and 75 years old with cholangiocarcinoma. Some clones in this sample may be carry-over from other donors' samples. The chain recombines TRBV19 with TRBJ2-1; 8 bases align to TRBD2. The DNA of the CDR3 is TGTGCCAGCGGGGGGGGTTACAATGAGCAGTTCTTC. It codes for CASGGGYNEQFF.